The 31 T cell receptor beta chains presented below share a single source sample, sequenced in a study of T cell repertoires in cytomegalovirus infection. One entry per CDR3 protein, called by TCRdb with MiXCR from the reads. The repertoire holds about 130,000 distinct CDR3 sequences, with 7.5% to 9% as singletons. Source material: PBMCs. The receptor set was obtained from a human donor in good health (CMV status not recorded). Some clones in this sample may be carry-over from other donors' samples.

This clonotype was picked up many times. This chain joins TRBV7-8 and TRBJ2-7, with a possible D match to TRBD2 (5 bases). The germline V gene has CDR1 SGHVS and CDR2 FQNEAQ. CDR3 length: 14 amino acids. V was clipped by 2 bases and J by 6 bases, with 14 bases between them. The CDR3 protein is CASSLPGILSEQYF. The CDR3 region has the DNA TGTGCCAGCAGCTTACCCGGGATACTCTCCGAGCAGTACTTC.

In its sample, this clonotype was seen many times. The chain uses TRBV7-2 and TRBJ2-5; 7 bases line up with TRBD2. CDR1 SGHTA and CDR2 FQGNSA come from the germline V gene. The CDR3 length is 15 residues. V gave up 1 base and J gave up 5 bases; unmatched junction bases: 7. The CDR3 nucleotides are TGTGCCAGCAGCTTAGTCGTGGGGAGGGAGGAGACCCAGTACTTC. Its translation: CASSLVVGREETQYF.

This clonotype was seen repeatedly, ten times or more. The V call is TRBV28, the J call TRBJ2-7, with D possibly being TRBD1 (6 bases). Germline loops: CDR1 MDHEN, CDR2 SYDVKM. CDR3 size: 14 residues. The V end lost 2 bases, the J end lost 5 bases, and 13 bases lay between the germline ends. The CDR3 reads CASSLGGNENEQYF. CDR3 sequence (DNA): TGTGCCAGCAGTTTAGGGGGCAATGAGAACGAGCAGTACTTC.

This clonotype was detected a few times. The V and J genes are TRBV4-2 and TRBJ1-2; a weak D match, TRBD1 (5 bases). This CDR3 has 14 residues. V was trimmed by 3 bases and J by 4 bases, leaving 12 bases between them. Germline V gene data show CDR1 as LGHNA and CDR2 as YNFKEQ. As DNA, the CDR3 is TGTGCCAGCAGCCAGGAGTTGGGGGGCTATGGCTACACCTTC. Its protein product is CASSQELGGYGYTF.

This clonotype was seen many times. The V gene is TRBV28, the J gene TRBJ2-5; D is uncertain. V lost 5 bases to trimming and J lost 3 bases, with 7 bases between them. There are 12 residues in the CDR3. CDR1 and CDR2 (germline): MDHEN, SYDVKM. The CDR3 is CASSPQEETQYF. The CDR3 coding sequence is TGTGCCAGCAGTCCACAAGAAGAGACCCAGTACTTC.

For the CDR3, the DNA is TGCAGTGCTACCTGGTTCGGGAACACTGAAGCTTTCTTT. This gives the protein CSATWFGNTEAFF. The J gene is TRBJ1-1, the V gene TRBV20-1; no firm D call. The germline CDR1 and CDR2 sequences are DFQATT and SNEGSKA (reference sequence). V shed 4 bases and J shed 1 base, with 10 bases lying between them. The CDR3 totals 13 residues.

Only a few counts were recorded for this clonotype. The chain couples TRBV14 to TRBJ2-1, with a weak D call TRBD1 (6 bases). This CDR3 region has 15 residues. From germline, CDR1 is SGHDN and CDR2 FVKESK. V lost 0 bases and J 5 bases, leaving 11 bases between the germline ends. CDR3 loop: CASSQDIYRDNEQFF. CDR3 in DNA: TGTGCCAGCAGCCAAGATATTTACAGGGACAATGAGCAGTTCTTC.

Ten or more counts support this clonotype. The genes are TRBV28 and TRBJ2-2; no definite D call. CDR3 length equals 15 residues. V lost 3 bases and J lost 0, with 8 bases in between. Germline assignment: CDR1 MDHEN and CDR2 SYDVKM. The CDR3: CASSFVQANTGELFF. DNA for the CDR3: TGTGCCAGCAGTTTCGTCCAGGCGAACACCGGGGAGCTGTTTTTT. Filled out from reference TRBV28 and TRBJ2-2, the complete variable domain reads DVKVTQSSRYLVKRTGEKVFLECVQDMDHENMFWYRQDPGLGLRLIYFSYDVKMKEKGDIPEGYSVSREKKERFSLILESASTNQTSMYLCASSFVQANTGELFFGEGSRLTVL.

The CDR3 protein is CASRTMTTEELFF. The CDR3 coding sequence is TGTGCCAGCAGGACGATGACAACGGAGGAGCTGTTTTTT. The genes are TRBV12-3 or TRBV12-4 and TRBJ2-2, with D hard to call. The germline V and J ends were trimmed by 6 bases and 10 bases, with 15 bases remaining between them. There are 13 residues in the CDR3.

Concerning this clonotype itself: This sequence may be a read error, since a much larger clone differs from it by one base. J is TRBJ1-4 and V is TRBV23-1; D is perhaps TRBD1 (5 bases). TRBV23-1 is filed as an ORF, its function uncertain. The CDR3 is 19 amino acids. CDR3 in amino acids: CAGSRLGQVYPATNEKLFF. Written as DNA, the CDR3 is TGCGCCGGCAGTCGGTTAGGACAAGTATATCCTGCAACTAATGAAAAACTGTTTTTT.

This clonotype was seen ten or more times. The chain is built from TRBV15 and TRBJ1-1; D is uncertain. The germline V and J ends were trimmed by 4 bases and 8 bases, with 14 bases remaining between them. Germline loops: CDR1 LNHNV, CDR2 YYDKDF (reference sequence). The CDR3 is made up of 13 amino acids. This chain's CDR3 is CATSTRFNSEAFF. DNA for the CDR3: TGTGCCACCAGCACACGATTCAACAGCGAAGCTTTCTTT.

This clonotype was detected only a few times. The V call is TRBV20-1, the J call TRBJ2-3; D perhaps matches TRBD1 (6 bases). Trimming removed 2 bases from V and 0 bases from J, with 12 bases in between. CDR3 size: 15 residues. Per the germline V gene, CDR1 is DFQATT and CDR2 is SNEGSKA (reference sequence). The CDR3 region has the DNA TGCAGTGCTAGATCCGGGACAACTAGCACAGATACGCAGTATTTT. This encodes CSARSGTTSTDTQYF.

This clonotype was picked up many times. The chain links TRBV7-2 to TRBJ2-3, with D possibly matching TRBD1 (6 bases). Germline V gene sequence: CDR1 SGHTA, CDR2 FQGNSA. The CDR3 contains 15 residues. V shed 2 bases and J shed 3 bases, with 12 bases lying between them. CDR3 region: CASSLTGSQTDTQYF. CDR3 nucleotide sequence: TGTGCCAGCAGCTTAACAGGGTCCCAAACAGATACGCAGTATTTT.

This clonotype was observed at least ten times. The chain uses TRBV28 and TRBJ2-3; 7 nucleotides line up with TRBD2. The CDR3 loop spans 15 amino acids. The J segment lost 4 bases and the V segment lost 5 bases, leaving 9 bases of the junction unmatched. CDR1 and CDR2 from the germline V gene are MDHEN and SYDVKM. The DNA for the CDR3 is TGTGCCAGCAGTGGCTGGGGACTACGGTCAGATACGCAGTATTTT. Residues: CASSGWGLRSDTQYF.

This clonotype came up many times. CDR3 residues: CASSLLRGPYNEQFF. For the CDR3, the DNA is TGTGCCAGCAGCTTGCTGCGGGGGCCCTACAATGAGCAGTTCTTC. This sequence joins TRBV7-2 and TRBJ2-1; maybe TRBD2 (7 bases). This CDR3 comprises 15 residues. Germline lookup yields CDR1 SGHTA and CDR2 FQGNSA. V lost 3 bases, J lost 2 bases, and 11 bases lay in between.

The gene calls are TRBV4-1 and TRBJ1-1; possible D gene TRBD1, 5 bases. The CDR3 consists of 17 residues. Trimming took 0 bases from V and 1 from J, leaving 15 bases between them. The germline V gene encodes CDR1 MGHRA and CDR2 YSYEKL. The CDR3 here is CASSQDSTVWSNTEAFF. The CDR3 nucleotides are TGCGCCAGCAGCCAAGATTCGACAGTGTGGTCGAACACTGAAGCTTTCTTT.

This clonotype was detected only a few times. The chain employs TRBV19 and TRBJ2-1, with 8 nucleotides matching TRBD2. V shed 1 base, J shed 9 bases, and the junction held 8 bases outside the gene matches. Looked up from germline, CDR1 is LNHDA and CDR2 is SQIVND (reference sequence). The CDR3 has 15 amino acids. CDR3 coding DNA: TGTGCCAGTAGTATAGGGTCGGGGGGGGCGGGTGAGCAGTTCTTC. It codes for CASSIGSGGAGEQFF.

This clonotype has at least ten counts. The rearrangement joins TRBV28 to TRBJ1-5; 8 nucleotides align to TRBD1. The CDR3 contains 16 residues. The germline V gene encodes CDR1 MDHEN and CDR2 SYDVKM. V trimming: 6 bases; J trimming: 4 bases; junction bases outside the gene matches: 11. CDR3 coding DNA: TGTGCCAGCAGCACGGACAGGGAAGTTAGGAATCAGCCCCAGCATTTT. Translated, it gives CASSTDREVRNQPQHF.

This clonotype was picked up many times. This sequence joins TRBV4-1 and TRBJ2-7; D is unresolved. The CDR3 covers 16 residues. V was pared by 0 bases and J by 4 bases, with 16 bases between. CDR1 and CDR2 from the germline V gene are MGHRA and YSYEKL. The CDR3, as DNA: TGCGCCAGCAGCCAAGACGTAGACTCCTCCGATTACGAGCAGTACTTC. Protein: CASSQDVDSSDYEQYF.

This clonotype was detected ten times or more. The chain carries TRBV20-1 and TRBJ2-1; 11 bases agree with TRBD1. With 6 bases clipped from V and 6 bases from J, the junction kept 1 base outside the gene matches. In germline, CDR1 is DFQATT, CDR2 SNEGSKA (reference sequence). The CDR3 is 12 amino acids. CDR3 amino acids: CSAGQGGNEQFF. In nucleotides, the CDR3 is TGCAGTGCGGGACAGGGGGGCAATGAGCAGTTCTTC.

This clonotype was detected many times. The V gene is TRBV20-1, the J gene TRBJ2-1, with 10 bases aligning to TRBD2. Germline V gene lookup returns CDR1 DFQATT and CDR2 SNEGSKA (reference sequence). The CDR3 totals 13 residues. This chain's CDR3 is CSQLAGSYNEQFF. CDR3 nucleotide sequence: TGCAGCCAACTAGCGGGGTCCTACAATGAGCAGTTCTTC.

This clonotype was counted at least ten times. CDR3 sequence: CASSSGLAGGPRQETQYF. The CDR3 coding sequence is TGTGCCAGCAGCTCCGGACTAGCGGGGGGGCCGAGGCAAGAGACCCAGTACTTC. The chain joins TRBV7-2 to TRBJ2-5, with 15 bases matching TRBD2. The germline V gene has CDR1 SGHTA and CDR2 FQGNSA. With 4 bases clipped from V and 2 bases from J, the junction kept 8 bases outside the gene matches. The CDR3 is 18 residues long.

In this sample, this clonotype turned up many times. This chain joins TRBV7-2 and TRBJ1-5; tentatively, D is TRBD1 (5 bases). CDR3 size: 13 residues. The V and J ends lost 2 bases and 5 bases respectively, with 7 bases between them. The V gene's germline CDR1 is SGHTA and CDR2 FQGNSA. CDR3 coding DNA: TGTGCCAGCAGCTTAATGACAGATCAGCCCCAGCATTTT. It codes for CASSLMTDQPQHF.

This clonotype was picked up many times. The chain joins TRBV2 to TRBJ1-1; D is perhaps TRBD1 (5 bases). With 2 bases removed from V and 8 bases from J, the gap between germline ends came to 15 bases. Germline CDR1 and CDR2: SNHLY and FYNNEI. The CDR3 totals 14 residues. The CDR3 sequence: CASSEMSSGGEAFF. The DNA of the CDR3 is TGTGCCAGCAGTGAAATGTCGAGTGGGGGGGAAGCTTTCTTT.

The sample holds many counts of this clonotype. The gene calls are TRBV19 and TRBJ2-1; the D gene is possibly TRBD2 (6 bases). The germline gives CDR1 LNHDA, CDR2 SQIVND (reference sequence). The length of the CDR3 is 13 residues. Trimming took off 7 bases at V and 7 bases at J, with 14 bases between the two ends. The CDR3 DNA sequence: TGTGCCAGTAACACGGGCGGGGCGAATGAGCAGTTCTTC. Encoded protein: CASNTGGANEQFF. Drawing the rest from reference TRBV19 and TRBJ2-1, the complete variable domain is DGGITQSPKYLFRKEGQNVTLSCEQNLNHDAMYWYRQDPGQGLRLIYYSQIVNDFQKGDIAEGYSVSREKKESFPLTVTSAQKNPTAFYLCASNTGGANEQFFGPGTRLTVL.

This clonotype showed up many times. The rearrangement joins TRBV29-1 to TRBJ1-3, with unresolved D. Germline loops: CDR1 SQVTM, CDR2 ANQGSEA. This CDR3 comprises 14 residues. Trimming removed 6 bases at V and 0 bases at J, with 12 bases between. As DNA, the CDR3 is TGCAGCGTGGAGAACCCTAGCTCTGGAAACACCATATATTTT. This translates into CSVENPSSGNTIYF.

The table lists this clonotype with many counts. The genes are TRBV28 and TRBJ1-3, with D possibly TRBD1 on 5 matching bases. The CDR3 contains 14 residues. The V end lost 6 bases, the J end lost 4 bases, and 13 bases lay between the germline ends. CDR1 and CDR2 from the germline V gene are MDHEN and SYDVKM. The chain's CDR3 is CASSGRTTGNTIYF. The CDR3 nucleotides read TGTGCCAGCAGCGGGAGGACAACCGGAAACACCATATATTTT.

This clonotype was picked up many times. CDR3 in DNA: TGTGCCAGCAGTTATGGACAGGGGCGAGGCAATGAGCAGTTCTTC. It translates to CASSYGQGRGNEQFF. The chain combines TRBV7-8 with TRBJ2-1, with 9 bases identical to TRBD1. J gave up 6 bases and V 6 bases, and 9 bases lay outside the gene matches. The CDR3 is made up of 15 amino acids. CDR1 is SGHVS, CDR2 FQNEAQ, per germline.

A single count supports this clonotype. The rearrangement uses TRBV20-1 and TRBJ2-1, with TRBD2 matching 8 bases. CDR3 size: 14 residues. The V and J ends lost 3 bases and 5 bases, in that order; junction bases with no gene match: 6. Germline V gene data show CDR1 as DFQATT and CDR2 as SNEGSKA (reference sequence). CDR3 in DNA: TGCAGTGCTAGGCGGGGGGCAACCGACAATGAGCAGTTCTTC. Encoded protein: CSARRGATDNEQFF.

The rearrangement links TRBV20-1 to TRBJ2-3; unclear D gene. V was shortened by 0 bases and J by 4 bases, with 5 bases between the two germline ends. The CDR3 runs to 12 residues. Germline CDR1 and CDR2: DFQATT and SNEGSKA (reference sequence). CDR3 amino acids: CSARDQPDTQYF. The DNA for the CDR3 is TGCAGTGCTAGAGATCAACCAGATACGCAGTATTTT.

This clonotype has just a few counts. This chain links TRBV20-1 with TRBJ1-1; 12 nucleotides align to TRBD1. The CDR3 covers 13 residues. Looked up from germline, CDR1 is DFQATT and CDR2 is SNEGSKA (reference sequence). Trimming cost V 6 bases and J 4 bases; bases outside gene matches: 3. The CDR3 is CSATGQGATEAFF. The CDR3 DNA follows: TGCAGTGCGACGGGACAGGGGGCCACTGAAGCTTTCTTT.